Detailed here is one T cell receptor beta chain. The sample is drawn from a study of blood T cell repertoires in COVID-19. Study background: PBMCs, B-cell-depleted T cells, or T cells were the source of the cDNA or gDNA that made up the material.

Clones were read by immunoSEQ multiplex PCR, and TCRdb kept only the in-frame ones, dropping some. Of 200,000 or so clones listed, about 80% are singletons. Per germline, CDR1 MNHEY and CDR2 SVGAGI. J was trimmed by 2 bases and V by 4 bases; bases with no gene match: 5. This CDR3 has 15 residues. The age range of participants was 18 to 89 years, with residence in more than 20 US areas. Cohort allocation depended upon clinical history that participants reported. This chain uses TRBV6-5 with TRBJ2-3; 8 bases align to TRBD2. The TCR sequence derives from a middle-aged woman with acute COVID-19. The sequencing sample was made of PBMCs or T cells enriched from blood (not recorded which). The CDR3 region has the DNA TGTGCCAGCAGTTTGTTAGCGGGACCCACAGATACGCAGTATTTT. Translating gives CASSLLAGPTDTQYF.